This passage covers 29 T cell receptor beta chains from one sample sequenced in a study of response to subunit inactivated influenza vaccine. TCRdb re-derived calls from the RT-PCR reads in MiXCR, one entry per CDR3 protein. This sample has around 650,000 distinct CDR3 sequences, with 15% to 18% found just once. Sequencing used PBMCs from blood, obtained 11 to 12 days after vaccination. Source of these receptors: a middle-aged man who received an inactivated influenza vaccine.

This chain links TRBV7-9 with TRBJ2-1; 10 nucleotides agree with TRBD2. The CDR3 length is 17 residues. Per the germline V gene, CDR1 is SEHNR and CDR2 is FQNEAQ (reference sequence). J lost 2 bases, V lost 3 bases, and 7 bases had no gene match. In DNA form, the CDR3 reads TGTGCCAGCAGCTTTACCCTAGCGGGAGAGACCTACAATGAGCAGTTCTTC. Its protein product is CASSFTLAGETYNEQFF.

The rearrangement uses TRBV5-1 and TRBJ1-4, with a possible D match to TRBD1 (6 bases). Germline CDR1 and CDR2: SGHRS and YFSETQ. CDR3 length equals 15 residues. The V and J ends lost 3 bases and 3 bases respectively, with 12 bases between them. The CDR3 region has the DNA TGCGCCAGCAGCTCCTCGGACAGCTCTAATGAAAAACTGTTTTTT. This translates into CASSSSDSSNEKLFF.

The chain uses TRBV7-2 and TRBJ2-7; D gene uncertain. Germline V gene lookup returns CDR1 SGHTA and CDR2 FQGNSA. Trimming stripped 1 base from V and 6 bases from J, with 13 bases between. This CDR3 has 14 amino acids. The CDR3 reads CASSLEDRATEQYF. Written as DNA, the CDR3 is TGTGCCAGCAGCTTAGAGGACCGAGCTACCGAGCAGTACTTC.

This clonotype was counted at least ten times. V and J are TRBV29-1 and TRBJ2-3; D is unclear. The germline V gene encodes CDR1 SQVTM and CDR2 ANQGSEA. The length of the CDR3 is 8 residues. This chain's CDR3 is CRGDTQYF. For the CDR3, the DNA is TGCAGGGGTGATACGCAGTATTTT.

This clonotype was seen more than once but under ten times. The J gene is TRBJ2-7, the V gene TRBV10-3; no reliable D call. The germline V and J ends were trimmed by 6 bases and 6 bases, with 9 bases remaining between them. Germline V gene data show CDR1 as ENHRY and CDR2 as SYGVKD. CDR3 size: 11 residues. CDR3 in amino acids: CAIRATGEQYF. The DNA for the CDR3 is TGTGCCATCAGGGCGACGGGCGAGCAGTACTTC.

This sequence joins TRBV30 and TRBJ2-7; TRBD1 aligns across 9 bases. CDR3 length equals 15 residues. V shed 4 bases, J shed 4 bases, and the junction held 11 bases outside the gene matches. CDR1 and CDR2 from the germline V gene are GTSNPN and SVGIG (reference sequence). CDR3 in amino acids: CAWTYAGTGRYEQYF. CDR3 DNA sequence: TGTGCCTGGACCTACGCCGGGACAGGGAGGTACGAGCAGTACTTC.

The V and J genes are TRBV28 and TRBJ2-5; D not certain. The CDR3 spans 16 residues. Trimming removed 7 bases at V and 0 bases at J, with 18 bases between. Germline V lookup: CDR1 MDHEN, CDR2 SYDVKM. CDR3 loop: CASIPSPQNHQETQYF. In DNA, the CDR3 is TGTGCCAGCATCCCATCGCCCCAGAACCACCAAGAGACCCAGTACTTC.

This clonotype was recorded a few times. The V call is TRBV9, the J call TRBJ2-1; 10 bases agree with TRBD1. From germline, CDR1 is SGDLS and CDR2 YYNGEE. The length of the CDR3 is 14 residues. The trim removed 0 bases at V and 8 bases at J, leaving 2 bases unmatched. CDR3 protein: CASSVGDRGHEQFF. In DNA, the CDR3 is TGTGCCAGCAGCGTAGGGGACAGGGGTCATGAGCAGTTCTTC. Looking up the rest from reference TRBV9 and TRBJ2-1 gives the full variable domain: DSGVTQTPKHLITATGQRVTLRCSPRSGDLSVYWYQQSLDQGLQFLIQYYNGEERAKGNILERFSAQQFPDLHSELNLSSLELGDSALYFCASSVGDRGHEQFFGPGTRLTVL.

The chain employs TRBV5-1 and TRBJ1-6; TRBD1 aligns across 10 bases. Germline V gene sequence: CDR1 SGHRS, CDR2 YFSETQ. The V segment lost 4 bases and the J segment 3 bases; nucleotides outside the gene matches: 10. The CDR3 runs to 18 residues. CDR3 sequence reads: CASSKDPGQGIYNSPLHF. As DNA, the CDR3 is TGCGCCAGCAGCAAGGATCCGGGACAGGGGATCTATAATTCACCCCTCCACTTT.

This clonotype came up a few times. The genes are TRBV5-6 and TRBJ2-7; either TRBD1 or TRBD2 may fit D (5 bases each). V dropped 5 bases and J dropped 5 bases, with 23 bases sitting between them. CDR3 size: 16 residues. Germline values: CDR1 SGHDT, CDR2 YYEEEE. CDR3 in DNA: TGTGCCAGCAGTCTACCCGGGGTCGCAGGGCTGAACGAGCAGTACTTC. This encodes CASSLPGVAGLNEQYF.

This clonotype was detected many times. The chain is built from TRBV7-9 and TRBJ2-4; tentatively, D is TRBD2 (6 bases). There are 15 residues in the CDR3. With 3 bases removed from V and 2 bases from J, the gap between germline ends came to 11 bases. The germline CDR1 and CDR2 sequences are SEHNR and FQNEAQ (reference sequence). CDR3 region: CASSLLGGTKNIQYF. CDR3 DNA sequence: TGTGCCAGCAGCTTGCTGGGGGGTACCAAAAACATTCAGTACTTC.

The CDR3, as DNA: TGTGCCATCAGTGAGTCGCTTGTCCTGCGGGAGCTTAGCACAGATACGCAGTATTTT. This translates into CAISESLVLRELSTDTQYF. The chain employs TRBV10-3 and TRBJ2-3, with 7 bases matching TRBD2. V dropped 0 bases and J dropped 0; count of bases not matched to a gene: 12. The CDR3 runs 19 residues. Germline loops: CDR1 ENHRY, CDR2 SYGVKD.

There are a few counts of this clonotype. The rearrangement joins TRBV5-1 to TRBJ1-1; 11 positions match TRBD1. The trim removed 4 bases at V and 0 bases at J, leaving 2 bases unmatched. The CDR3 covers 15 residues. Germline-derived CDR1 and CDR2 are SGHRS and YFSETQ. The CDR3 coding sequence is TGCGCCAGCAGCAAGGGACAGGGGGTGAACACTGAAGCTTTCTTT. Its protein is CASSKGQGVNTEAFF.

This clonotype was counted a few times. The chain couples TRBV7-2 to TRBJ2-5; 7 bases are shared with TRBD2. V trimming: 0 bases; J trimming: 6 bases; junction bases outside the gene matches: 7. The CDR3 is made up of 15 amino acids. In germline, CDR1 is SGHTA, CDR2 FQGNSA. CDR3 loop: CASSLAAGDSKTQYF. As DNA, the CDR3 is TGTGCCAGCAGCTTAGCGGCGGGAGATTCAAAGACCCAGTACTTC.

The V gene is TRBV4-3, the J gene TRBJ1-2, with D perhaps TRBD1 (6 bases). CDR1 is LGHNA and CDR2 is YSLEER in the germline V gene. The CDR3 spans 16 residues. V dropped 0 bases and J dropped 5 bases, with 16 bases sitting between them. CDR3 in amino acids: CASSQDWGGLLYGYTF. The CDR3 DNA follows: TGCGCCAGCAGCCAAGATTGGGGGGGCTTATTATATGGCTACACCTTC.

This clonotype was counted once. The chain is built from TRBV4-3 and TRBJ2-1, with 14 positions matching TRBD2. CDR1 is LGHNA, CDR2 YSLEER, per germline. This CDR3 contains 18 residues. V trimming: 4 bases; J trimming: 3 bases; junction bases outside the gene matches: 8. Here the CDR3 DNA reads TGCGCCAGCAGCCCTCGGACTAGCGGGGGGAATCGCTACAATGAGCAGTTCTTC. Translation: CASSPRTSGGNRYNEQFF.

This rearrangement joins TRBV6-1 to TRBJ1-1; 8 bases agree with TRBD1. The V gene end was trimmed by 7 bases and the J gene end by 10 bases; junction bases not matched to a gene: 8. CDR1 and CDR2 from the germline V gene are MNHNS and SASEGT. The CDR3 loop spans 12 amino acids. This chain's CDR3 is CASIWTGRRAFF. Here the CDR3 DNA reads TGTGCCAGCATATGGACAGGGCGCCGAGCTTTCTTT.

The chain links TRBV20-1 to TRBJ2-7; the D is unclear. Per germline, CDR1 DFQATT and CDR2 SNEGSKA (reference sequence). The CDR3 has 12 amino acids. Deletions cut 6 bases from V and 3 bases from J, with 12 bases between. The CDR3 sequence is CSAEGSFYEQYF. CDR3 bases: TGCAGTGCGGAAGGGTCTTTCTACGAGCAGTACTTC.

This clonotype appeared a few times. The V and J genes are TRBV5-1 and TRBJ2-3; D gene unclear. There are 16 residues in the CDR3. The germline V gene has CDR1 SGHRS and CDR2 YFSETQ. V shed 1 base and J shed 3 bases, with 15 bases lying between them. The chain's CDR3 is CASSLPAAATTDTQYF. CDR3 DNA: TGCGCCAGCAGCTTGCCGGCAGCAGCAACAACAGATACGCAGTATTTT.

The genes are TRBV10-2 and TRBJ1-1; D ambiguous. Trimming left V 4 bases short and J 1 base short, with 7 bases between. The CDR3 runs 13 residues. CDR1 WSHSY and CDR2 SAAADI come from the germline V gene. The CDR3: CASSGSRNTEAFF. For the CDR3, the DNA is TGCGCCAGCAGTGGGTCGAGGAACACTGAAGCTTTCTTT.

This clonotype was observed a handful of times. The chain has TRBV4-3 and TRBJ2-1, with D unclear. CDR1 and CDR2 from the germline V gene are LGHNA and YSLEER. Trimming took off 0 bases at V and 8 bases at J, with 14 bases between the two ends. The CDR3 spans 15 residues. The CDR3 loop reads CASSQDTLQTDEQFF. The CDR3 nucleotides read TGCGCCAGCAGCCAAGATACCTTGCAAACCGATGAGCAGTTCTTC.

The J gene is TRBJ2-2, the V gene TRBV14; the D is unclear. The germline CDR1 and CDR2 sequences are SGHDN and FVKESK. The CDR3 is 14 residues long. Deletions cut 0 bases from V and 7 bases from J, with 9 bases between. This CDR3 is CASSQEVRVGELFF. The CDR3 DNA reads as TGTGCCAGCAGCCAAGAGGTCCGCGTCGGGGAGCTGTTTTTT.

The CDR3 DNA follows: TGTGCCAGCAGCCAAGATCGGCAGGCGCGGGGAGGCTACACCTTC. It encodes CASSQDRQARGGYTF. This rearrangement joins TRBV3-1 to TRBJ1-2; D gene unclear. The CDR3 is 15 amino acids. The V gene's germline CDR1 is LGHDT and CDR2 YNNKEL (reference sequence). Between the trimmed V and J ends, which lost 0 bases and 8 bases, there was a span of 16 bases.

V is TRBV4-1 and J is TRBJ2-2, with D unclear. Germline lookup yields CDR1 MGHRA and CDR2 YSYEKL. This CDR3 is built from 13 residues. V was pared by 3 bases and J by 5 bases, with 7 bases between. In DNA form, the CDR3 reads TGCGCCAGCAGCCACTCAGGAACCGGGGAGCTGTTTTTT. This sequence encodes CASSHSGTGELFF.

V and J are TRBV6-1 and TRBJ2-2, with 9 positions matching TRBD1. The J segment lost 6 bases and the V segment lost 6 bases, leaving 8 bases of the junction unmatched. Germline loops: CDR1 MNHNS, CDR2 SASEGT. The CDR3 has 15 residues. Here the CDR3 DNA reads TGTGCCAGCAGGACGGGACAGGGTGGGTCCGGGGAGCTGTTTTTT. It specifies CASRTGQGGSGELFF.

This clonotype was detected a few times. The chain joins TRBV12-3 or TRBV12-4 to TRBJ1-5; D perhaps matches TRBD1 (5 bases). This CDR3 contains 15 residues. V lost 2 bases and J 3 bases, leaving 11 bases between the germline ends. The CDR3 nucleotides are TGTGCCAGCAGTTTAAGGGCAGGGTACAATCAGCCCCAGCATTTT. Translating gives CASSLRAGYNQPQHF.

This clonotype has at least ten counts. The gene calls are TRBV29-1 and TRBJ2-7, with 7 bases identical to TRBD1. V lost 6 bases to trimming and J lost 4 bases; unmatched junction nucleotides: 3. The germline V gene encodes CDR1 SQVTM and CDR2 ANQGSEA. The CDR3 consists of 11 residues. The CDR3 coding sequence is TGCAGCGTAGGGACAGATTACGAGCAGTACTTC. Amino acids: CSVGTDYEQYF.

CDR3 DNA sequence: TGCGCCAGCAGCATACGGCCGGGACAGAGCTCCTACAATGAGCAGTTCTTC. This encodes CASSIRPGQSSYNEQFF. This rearrangement joins TRBV5-1 to TRBJ2-1, with 7 bases matching TRBD1. With 4 bases clipped from V and 0 bases from J, the junction kept 10 bases outside the gene matches. Per the germline V gene, CDR1 is SGHRS and CDR2 is YFSETQ. This CDR3 spans 17 amino acids.

The chain is built from TRBV4-2 and TRBJ2-3, with 9 bases identical to TRBD2. CDR3 length equals 19 residues. Germline V gives CDR1 LGHNA, CDR2 YNFKEQ. The trim removed 2 bases at V and 1 base at J, leaving 13 bases unmatched. In DNA, the CDR3 is TGTGCCAGCAGCCAATCGGAGTTCTCCGCGGGAGGGCGCACAGATACGCAGTATTTT. It yields the protein CASSQSEFSAGGRTDTQYF.